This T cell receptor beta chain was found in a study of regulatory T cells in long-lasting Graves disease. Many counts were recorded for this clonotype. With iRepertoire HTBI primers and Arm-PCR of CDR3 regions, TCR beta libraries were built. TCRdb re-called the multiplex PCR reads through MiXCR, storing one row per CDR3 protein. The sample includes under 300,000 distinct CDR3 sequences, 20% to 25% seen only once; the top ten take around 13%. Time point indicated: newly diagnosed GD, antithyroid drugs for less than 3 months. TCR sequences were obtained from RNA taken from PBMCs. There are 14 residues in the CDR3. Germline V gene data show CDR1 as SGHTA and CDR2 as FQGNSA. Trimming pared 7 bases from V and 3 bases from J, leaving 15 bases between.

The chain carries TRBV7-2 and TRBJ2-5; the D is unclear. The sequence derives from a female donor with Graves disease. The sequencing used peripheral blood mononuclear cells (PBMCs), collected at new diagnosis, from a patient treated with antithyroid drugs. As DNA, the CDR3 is TGTGCCAGCAAATCCATATTGGGGAAAGAGACCCAGTACTTC. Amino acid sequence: CASKSILGKETQYF.